This TCR beta chain was recovered during a study of identical twins (TCRdb year 2016). As for the study more broadly: To test whether fetal clonotypes persist, this study deep-sequenced TCR alpha and beta repertoires from monozygotic twins, from unrelated adults of various ages, and from cord blood. To rule out contamination, replicate twin experiments were performed at different times with different library preparation protocols. General conclusions and limits of the study: Excess twin sharing in beta out-of-frame sequences was weaker because fewer shared sequences lowered the signal-to-noise ratio. Conclusions relied on cross-sectional statistical analysis, since the same donors could not be followed over many years. Invariant T cells such as MAIT and iNKT could partly confound zero-insertion analyses, though diverse VJ usage argued against this for most clonotypes. Compared with coincidental sharing between unrelated individuals, out-of-frame TCR alpha sequences shared between twins showed an excess of sequences with low generation probability. Out-of-frame TCR alpha sharing in monozygotic twins was systematically underestimated by recombination models, whereas sharing between unrelated individuals was in agreement with the recombination models. Fewer insertions were carried by abundant cord blood beta clonotypes; a weaker similar trend was observed in young adult naive repertoires, while no such trend was observed in memory repertoires.

The library was built by means of 5' RACE. Sequencing took place on an Illumina HiSeq 2000. A universal primer binding site was added through template switching, and the final cDNA carried a unique molecular identifier so that TCR cDNA molecules could be counted accurately. Specific primers in the conserved constant-segment region were used to synthesize first-strand cDNA for TCR alpha and beta chains. To control for contamination, every cDNA library carried two barcodes: a SMART-Mk sample barcode plus Illumina barcodes. TruSeq adapter sequences and Illumina sample barcodes were added in two successive PCR steps. TCR alpha and beta cDNA libraries were sequenced on the Illumina HiSeq platform with custom primers. Turning to the authors' computational methods: MiGEC was used to process raw reads and extract unique molecular identifiers, and MiXCR was used to find CDR3 positions. For each individual, recombination models were inferred using an EM algorithm with the repgenHMM and IGoR tools. Shared clonotype analysis was performed with the tcR package in R, normalizing sharing by the product of cloneset sizes. Out-of-frame nonproductive sequences were analyzed to study raw recombination free of thymic and clonal selection effects. In-frame beta chains were kept once TCRdb had trimmed the public reads at Q25 with fastp and called clones with MiXCR. Each record represents a unique CDR3 protein, reported with the most common genes and DNA among its rows. In this record, the V and J calls reflect TCRdb's handling and not the investigators' own analysis. The sample table records a few hundred thousand distinct CDR3 sequences; roughly 13% of these occur just once. The leading ten clones occupy 3.5% to 5% of the sample.

Only healthy Caucasian donors were included. The twin cohort consisted of three pairs of female monozygotic twins, all aged roughly 18 to 30 years. Miltenyi CD45RO+ enrichment and human naive T-cell isolation kits were used to isolate memory (CD45RO+) and naive T cells from PBMC. V and J lose 3 bases and 9 bases, and a span of 18 bases separates them. Including cysteine and phenylalanine, the CDR3 has 15 amino acids. Only the CDR3 DNA is retained, 45 bases long and in frame from the first base. This clonotype was found many times. Its antigen remains undetermined. No base quality information exists; no much larger clone differs at one position. These data also formed part of another study, on yellow fever vaccine responses in identical twins. Drawing on the second study: According to the authors, the vaccine-induced T cell response in identical twins seemed to be partly convergent and partly specific to each individual. Focusing on identical twins, the study followed the T cell clones that responded to the vaccine, and did so with precision.

The rearranged segments are TRBV12-3 or TRBV12-4 and TRBJ2-1; tentative D gene TRBD1, with 5 bases matching. The sample comprised memory (CD45RO+) T cells sorted from blood. This specimen's cell subset or site label, per the study, means: CD45RO+ enriched T cells. This TCR derives from a young woman in good health. Here is the DNA: TGTGCCAGCAGTTTTTCGTTCCGGCCCCAGGGTGAGCAGTTCTTC. This gives the protein CASSFSFRPQGEQFF.